This T cell receptor (beta chain) was sequenced in a study of a mutant IDH1 vaccine in newly diagnosed glioma. This clone was recorded once. Its antigen is unidentified. This table comes from immunoSEQ multiplex PCR, and its TCRdb copy is limited to in-frame clones, with some not included. The data hold 9,500 to 13,000 clones, with around 80% observed a single time. The germline V gene encodes CDR1 SGHRS and CDR2 YFSETQ. V lost 1 base to trimming and J lost 1 base, with 9 bases between them. The CDR3 is 15 residues long. Regarding time point: week 47, end of study. Alongside topical imiquimod, each dose of vaccine comprised 300 ug of mutant IDH1 20-mer peptide.

The chain uses TRBV5-1 and TRBJ1-3, with unresolved D. This specimen consisted of PBMCs, obtained from a glioma patient whose treatment included an IDH1 peptide vaccine. The TCR sequence derives from a man aged 30 to 45 with glioma. In DNA form, the CDR3 reads TGCGCCAGCAGCTTGAGATCGGATTCTGGAAACACCATATATTTT. Translation: CASSLRSDSGNTIYF. Complete variable domain (other parts from reference TRBV5-1 and TRBJ1-3): KAGVTQTPRYLIKTRGQQVTLSCSPISGHRSVSWYQQTPGQGLQFLFEYFSETQRNKGNFPGRFSGRQFSNSRSEMNVSTLELGDSALYLCASSLRSDSGNTIYFGEGSWLTVV.